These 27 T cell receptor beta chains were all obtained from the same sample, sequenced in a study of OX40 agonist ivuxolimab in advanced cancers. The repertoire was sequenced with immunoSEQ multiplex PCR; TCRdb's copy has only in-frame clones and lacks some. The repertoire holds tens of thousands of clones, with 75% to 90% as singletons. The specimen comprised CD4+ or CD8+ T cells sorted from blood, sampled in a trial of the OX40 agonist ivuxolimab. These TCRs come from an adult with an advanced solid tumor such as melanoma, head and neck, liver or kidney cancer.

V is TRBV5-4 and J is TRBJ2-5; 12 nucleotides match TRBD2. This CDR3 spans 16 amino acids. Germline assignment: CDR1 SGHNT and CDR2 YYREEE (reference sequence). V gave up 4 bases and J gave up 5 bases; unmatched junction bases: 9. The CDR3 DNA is TGTGCCAGCAGCCGAGAGACTAGCGGGAGAGGGGAGACCCAGTACTTC. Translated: CASSRETSGRGETQYF. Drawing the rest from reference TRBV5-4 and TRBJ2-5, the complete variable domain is ETGVTQSPTHLIKTRGQQVTLRCSSQSGHNTVSWYQQALGQGPQFIFQYYREEENGRGNFPPRFSGLQFPNYSSELNVNALELDDSALYLCASSRETSGRGETQYFGPGTRLLVL.

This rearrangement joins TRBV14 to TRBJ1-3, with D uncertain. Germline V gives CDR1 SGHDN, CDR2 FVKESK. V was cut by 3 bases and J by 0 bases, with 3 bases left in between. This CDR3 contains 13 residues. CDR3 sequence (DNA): TGTGCCAGCAGCCATTACTCTGGAAACACCATATATTTT. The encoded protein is CASSHYSGNTIYF.

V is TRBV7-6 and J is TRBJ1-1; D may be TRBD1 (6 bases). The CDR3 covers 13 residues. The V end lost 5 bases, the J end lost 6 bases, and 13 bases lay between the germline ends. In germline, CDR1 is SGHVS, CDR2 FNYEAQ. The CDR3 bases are TGTGCCAGCAGCCCACGGACAGCAGCTGAAGCTTTCTTT. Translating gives CASSPRTAAEAFF.

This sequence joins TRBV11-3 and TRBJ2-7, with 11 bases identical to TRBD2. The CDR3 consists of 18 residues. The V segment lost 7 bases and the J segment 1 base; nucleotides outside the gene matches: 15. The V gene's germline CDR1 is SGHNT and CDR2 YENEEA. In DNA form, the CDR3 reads TGTGCCAGCACCTGGTGGGGCATCGGGACTAGCGGATCCTACGAGCAGTACTTC. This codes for CASTWWGIGTSGSYEQYF.

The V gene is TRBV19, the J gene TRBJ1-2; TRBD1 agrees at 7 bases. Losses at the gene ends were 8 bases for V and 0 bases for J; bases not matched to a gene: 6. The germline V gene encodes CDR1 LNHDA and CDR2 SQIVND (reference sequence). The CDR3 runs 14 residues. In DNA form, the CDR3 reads TGTGCCAGTGCTGCAGGGGGGGCTAACTATGGCTACACCTTC. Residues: CASAAGGANYGYTF.

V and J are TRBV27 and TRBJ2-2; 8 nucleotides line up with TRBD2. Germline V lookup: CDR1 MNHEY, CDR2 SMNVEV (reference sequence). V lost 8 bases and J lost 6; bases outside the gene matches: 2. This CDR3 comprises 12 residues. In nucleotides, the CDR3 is TGTGCCAGCTCGGGGGGGGCCGGGGAGCTGTTTTTT. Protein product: CASSGGAGELFF.

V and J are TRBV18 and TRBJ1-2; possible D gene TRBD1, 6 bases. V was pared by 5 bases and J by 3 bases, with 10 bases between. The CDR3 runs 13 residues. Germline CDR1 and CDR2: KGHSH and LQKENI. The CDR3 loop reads CASSAGEDYGYTF. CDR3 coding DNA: TGTGCCAGCTCAGCAGGGGAGGACTATGGCTACACCTTC.

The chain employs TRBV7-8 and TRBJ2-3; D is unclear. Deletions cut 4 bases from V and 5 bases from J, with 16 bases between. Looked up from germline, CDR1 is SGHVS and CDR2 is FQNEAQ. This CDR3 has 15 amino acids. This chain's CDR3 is CASSSDTGFVDTQYF. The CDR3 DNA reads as TGTGCCAGCAGCTCAGACACCGGGTTTGTAGATACGCAGTATTTT.

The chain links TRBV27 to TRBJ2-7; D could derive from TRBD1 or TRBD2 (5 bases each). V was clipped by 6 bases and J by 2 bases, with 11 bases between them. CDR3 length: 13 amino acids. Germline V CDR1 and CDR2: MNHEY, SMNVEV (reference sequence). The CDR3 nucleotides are TGTGCCAGCAGCCCCGGGACCCCCTACGAGCAGTACTTC. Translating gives CASSPGTPYEQYF.

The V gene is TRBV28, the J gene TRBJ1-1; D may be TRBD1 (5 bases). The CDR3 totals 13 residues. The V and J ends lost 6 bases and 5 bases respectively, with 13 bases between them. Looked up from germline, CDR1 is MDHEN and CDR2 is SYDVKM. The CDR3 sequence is CASSSWGGTEAFF. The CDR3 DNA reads TGTGCCAGCAGCTCTTGGGGGGGGACTGAAGCTTTCTTT.

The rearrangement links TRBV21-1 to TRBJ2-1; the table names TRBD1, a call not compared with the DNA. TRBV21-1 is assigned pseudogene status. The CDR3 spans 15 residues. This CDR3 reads CASSPGQGTYNEQFF. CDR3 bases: TGTGCCAGCAGTCCCGGACAGGGGACTTACAATGAGCAGTTCTTC.

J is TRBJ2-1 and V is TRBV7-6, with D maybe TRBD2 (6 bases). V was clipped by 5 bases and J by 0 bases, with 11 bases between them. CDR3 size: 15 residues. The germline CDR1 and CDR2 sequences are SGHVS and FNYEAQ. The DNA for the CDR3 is TGTGCCAGCAGCCCTAGCGAAGGCTCCTACAATGAGCAGTTCTTC. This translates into CASSPSEGSYNEQFF. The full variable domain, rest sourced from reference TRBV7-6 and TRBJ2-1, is GAGVSQSPRYKVTKRGQDVALRCDPISGHVSLYWYRQALGQGPEFLTYFNYEAQQDKSGLPNDRFSAERPEGSISTLTIQRTEQRDSAMYRCASSPSEGSYNEQFFGPGTRLTVL.

The CDR3 here is CASSPGTRREQYF. CDR3 in DNA: TGTGCCAGCAGTCCCGGGACACGGCGCGAGCAGTACTTC. The chain is built from TRBV7-9 and TRBJ2-7; tentative D call: TRBD1 (6 bases). The length of the CDR3 is 13 residues. Germline V gene sequence: CDR1 SEHNR, CDR2 FQNEAQ (reference sequence). V dropped 6 bases and J dropped 6 bases, with 15 bases sitting between them. The full variable domain, its missing parts supplied by reference TRBV7-9 and TRBJ2-7, is DTGVSQNPRHKITKRGQNVTFRCDPISEHNRLYWYRQTLGQGPEFLTYFQNEAQLEKSRLLSDRFSAERPKGSFSTLEIQRTEQGDSAMYLCASSPGTRREQYFGPGTRLTVT.

CDR3 residues: CASSLEHMNTEAFF. The CDR3 coding sequence is TGTGCCAGCAGCTTAGAGCATATGAACACTGAAGCTTTCTTT. V gene TRBV7-6 combines with J gene TRBJ1-1; unclear D gene. Trimming left V 1 base short and J 0 bases short, with 6 bases between. The CDR3 length is 14 residues. Germline CDR1 reads SGHVS; CDR2 reads FNYEAQ.

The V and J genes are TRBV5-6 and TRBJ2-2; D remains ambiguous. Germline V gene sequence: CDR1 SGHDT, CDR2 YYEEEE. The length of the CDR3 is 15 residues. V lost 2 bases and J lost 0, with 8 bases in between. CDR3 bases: TGTGCCAGCAGCTTCTTGAGCGCGAACACCGGGGAGCTGTTTTTT. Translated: CASSFLSANTGELFF.

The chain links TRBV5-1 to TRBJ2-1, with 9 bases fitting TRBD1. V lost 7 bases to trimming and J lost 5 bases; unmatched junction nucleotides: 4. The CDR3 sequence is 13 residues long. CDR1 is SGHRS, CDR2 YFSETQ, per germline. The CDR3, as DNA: TGCGCCAGCCGGGACAGGGTCGACAATGAGCAGTTCTTC. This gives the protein CASRDRVDNEQFF.

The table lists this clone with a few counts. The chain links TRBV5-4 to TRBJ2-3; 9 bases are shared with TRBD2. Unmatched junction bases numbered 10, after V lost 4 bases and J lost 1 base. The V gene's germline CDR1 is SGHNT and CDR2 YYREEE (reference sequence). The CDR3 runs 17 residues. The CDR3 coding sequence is TGTGCCAGCAGCCCACCCCGGCGGGAGGGAGGCACAGATACGCAGTATTTT. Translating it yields CASSPPRREGGTDTQYF. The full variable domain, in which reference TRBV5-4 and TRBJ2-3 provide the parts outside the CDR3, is ETGVTQSPTHLIKTRGQQVTLRCSSQSGHNTVSWYQQALGQGPQFIFQYYREEENGRGNFPPRFSGLQFPNYSSELNVNALELDDSALYLCASSPPRREGGTDTQYFGPGTRLTVL.

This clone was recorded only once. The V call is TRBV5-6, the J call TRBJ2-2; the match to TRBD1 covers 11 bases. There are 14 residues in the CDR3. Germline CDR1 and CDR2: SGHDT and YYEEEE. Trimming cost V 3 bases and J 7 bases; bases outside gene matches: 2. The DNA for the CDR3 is TGTGCCAGCAGCTGGGACAGGGGGATCGGGGAGCTGTTTTTT. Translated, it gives CASSWDRGIGELFF.

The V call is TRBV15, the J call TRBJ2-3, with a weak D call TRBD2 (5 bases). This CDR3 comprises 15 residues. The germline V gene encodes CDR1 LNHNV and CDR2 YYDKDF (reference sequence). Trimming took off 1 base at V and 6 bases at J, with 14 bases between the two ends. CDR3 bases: TGTGCCACCAGCAGAGTTTTTAGCGTGGGGGATACGCAGTATTTT. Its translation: CATSRVFSVGDTQYF.

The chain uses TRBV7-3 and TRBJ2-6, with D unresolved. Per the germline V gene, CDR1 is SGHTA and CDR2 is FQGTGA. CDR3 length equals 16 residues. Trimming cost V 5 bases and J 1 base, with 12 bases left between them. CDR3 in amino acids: CASSLLAGSGANVLTF. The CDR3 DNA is TGTGCCAGCAGCCTTTTAGCAGGTTCTGGGGCCAACGTCCTGACTTTC. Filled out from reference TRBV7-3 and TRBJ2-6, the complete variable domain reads GAGVSQTPSNKVTEKGKYVELRCDPISGHTALYWYRQSLGQGPEFLIYFQGTGAADDSGLPNDRFFAVRPEGSVSTLKIQRTERGDSAVYLCASSLLAGSGANVLTFGAGSRLTVL.

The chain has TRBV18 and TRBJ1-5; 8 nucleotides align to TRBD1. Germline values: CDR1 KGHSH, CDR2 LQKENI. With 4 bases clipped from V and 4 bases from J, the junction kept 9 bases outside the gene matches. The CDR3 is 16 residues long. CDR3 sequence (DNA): TGTGCCAGCTCACGCGGGCCAGGGGGCGGAAATCAGCCCCAGCATTTT. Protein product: CASSRGPGGGNQPQHF.

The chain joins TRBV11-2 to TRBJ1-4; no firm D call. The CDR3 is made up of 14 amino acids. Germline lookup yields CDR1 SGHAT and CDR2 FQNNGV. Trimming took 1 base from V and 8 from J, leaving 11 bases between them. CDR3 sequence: CASSLGGLGEKLFF. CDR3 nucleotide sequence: TGTGCCAGCAGCTTAGGAGGGCTGGGGGAAAAACTGTTTTTT.

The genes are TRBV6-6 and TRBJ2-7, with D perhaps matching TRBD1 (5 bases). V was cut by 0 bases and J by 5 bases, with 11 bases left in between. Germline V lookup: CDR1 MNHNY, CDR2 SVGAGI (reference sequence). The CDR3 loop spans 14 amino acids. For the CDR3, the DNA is TGTGCCAGCAGTTACTCAGGGGAACGCGACGAGCAGTACTTC. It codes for CASSYSGERDEQYF.

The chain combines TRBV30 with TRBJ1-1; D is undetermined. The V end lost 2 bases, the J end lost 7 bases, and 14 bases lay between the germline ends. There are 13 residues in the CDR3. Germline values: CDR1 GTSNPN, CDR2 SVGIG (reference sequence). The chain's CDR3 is CAWSRRVVIEAFF. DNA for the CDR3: TGTGCCTGGAGTAGGAGGGTGGTAATTGAAGCTTTCTTT.

The CDR3 nucleotides are TGTGCCAGCAGTGACGCGACAGGGTATAGCAATCAGCCCCAGCATTTT. It yields the protein CASSDATGYSNQPQHF. The V and J genes are TRBV6-1 and TRBJ1-5, with 7 bases fitting TRBD1. Per germline, CDR1 MNHNS and CDR2 SASEGT. The CDR3 extends over 16 amino acids. The ends lost 3 bases at V and 0 bases at J; junction bases unmatched: 5.

The CDR3 protein is CAISTGQGLYF. CDR3 nucleotide sequence: TGTGCCATCAGTACCGGACAGGGGTTGTACTTC. The genes are TRBV10-3 and TRBJ2-7, with 9 bases aligning to TRBD1. This CDR3 has 11 residues. Trimming removed 5 bases from V and 12 bases from J; junction bases left unmatched: 5. The germline V gene encodes CDR1 ENHRY and CDR2 SYGVKD.

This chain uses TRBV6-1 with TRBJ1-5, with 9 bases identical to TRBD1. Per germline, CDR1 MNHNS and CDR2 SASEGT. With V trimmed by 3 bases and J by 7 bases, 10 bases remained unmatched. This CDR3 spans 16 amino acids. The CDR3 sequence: CASSEAGTGMEQPQHF. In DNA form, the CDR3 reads TGTGCCAGCAGTGAGGCAGGGACAGGGATGGAGCAGCCCCAGCATTTT.